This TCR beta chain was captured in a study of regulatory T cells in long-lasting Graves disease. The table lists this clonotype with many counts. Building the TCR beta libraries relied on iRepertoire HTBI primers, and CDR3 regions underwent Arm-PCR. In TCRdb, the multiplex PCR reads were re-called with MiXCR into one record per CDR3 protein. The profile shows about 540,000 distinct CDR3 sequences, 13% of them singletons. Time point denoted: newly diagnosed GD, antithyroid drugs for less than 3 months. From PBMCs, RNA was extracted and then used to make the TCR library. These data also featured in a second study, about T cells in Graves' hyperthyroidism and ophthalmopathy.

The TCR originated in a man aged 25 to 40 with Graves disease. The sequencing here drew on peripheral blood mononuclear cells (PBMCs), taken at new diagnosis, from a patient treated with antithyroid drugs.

CDR3 protein: CASSWNPLETQYF. The CDR3 DNA follows: TGTGCCAGCAGCTGGAACCCGCTCGAGACCCAGTACTTC. The rearrangement joins TRBV12-3 or TRBV12-4 to TRBJ2-5; D ambiguous. The V and J ends lost 6 bases and 5 bases respectively, with 13 bases between them. The CDR3 is 13 amino acids.